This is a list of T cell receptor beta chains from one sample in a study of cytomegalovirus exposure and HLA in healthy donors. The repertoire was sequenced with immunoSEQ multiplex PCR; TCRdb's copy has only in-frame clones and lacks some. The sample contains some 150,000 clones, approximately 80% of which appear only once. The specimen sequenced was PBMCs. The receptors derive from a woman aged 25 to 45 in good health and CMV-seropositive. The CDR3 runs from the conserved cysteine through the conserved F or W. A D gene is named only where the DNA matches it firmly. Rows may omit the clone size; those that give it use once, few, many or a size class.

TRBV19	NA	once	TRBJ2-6	CASSIPRVSGANVLTF	TGTGCCAGTAGTATACCCAGGGTCTCTGGGGCCAACGTCCTGACTTTC
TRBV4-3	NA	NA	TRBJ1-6	CASSLRERLSSSPLHF	TGCGCCAGCAGCCTCAGGGAAAGGTTGAGCTCTTCACCCCTCCACTTT
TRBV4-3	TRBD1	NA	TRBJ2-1	CASSQPDRGDEQFF	TGCGCCAGCAGCCAACCGGACAGGGGGGATGAGCAGTTCTTC
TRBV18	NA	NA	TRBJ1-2	CASSPLAVKDGYTF	TGTGCCAGCTCACCACTGGCAGTGAAAGATGGCTACACCTTC
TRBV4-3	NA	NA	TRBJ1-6	CASSPPSGGNSPLHF	TGCGCCAGCAGCCCCCCCTCCGGCGGGAATTCACCCCTCCACTTT
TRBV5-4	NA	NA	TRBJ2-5	CASSLDVSLGTQYF	TGTGCCAGCAGCTTGGATGTTAGCCTGGGGACCCAGTACTTC
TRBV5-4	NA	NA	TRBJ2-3	CASSFGLSTDTQYF	TGTGCCAGCAGCTTTGGCCTCAGCACAGATACGCAGTATTTT
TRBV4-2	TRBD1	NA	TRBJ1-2	CASSHGQANYGYTF	TGTGCCAGCAGCCACGGACAGGCTAACTATGGCTACACCTTC
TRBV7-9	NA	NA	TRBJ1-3	CASSPQGFSGNTIYF	TGTGCCAGCAGCCCACAGGGTTTCTCTGGAAACACCATATATTTT
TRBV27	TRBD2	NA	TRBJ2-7	CASSFGTRGHEQYF	TGTGCCAGCAGTTTCGGGACTAGAGGCCACGAGCAGTACTTC
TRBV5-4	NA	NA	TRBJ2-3	CASSLATFRGGQYF	TGTGCCAGCAGCTTGGCCACCTTTCGAGGGGGGCAGTATTTT
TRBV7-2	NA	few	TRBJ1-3	CASSLTNILSGNTIYF	TGTGCCAGCAGCTTGACTAACATACTCTCTGGAAACACCATATATTTT
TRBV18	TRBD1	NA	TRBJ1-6	CASSSDRGLYSPLHF	TGTGCCAGCTCCTCCGACAGGGGGTTATATTCACCCCTCCACTTT
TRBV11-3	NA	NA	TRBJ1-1	CASSWQSNTEAFF	TGTGCCAGCAGCTGGCAGTCGAACACTGAAGCTTTCTTT
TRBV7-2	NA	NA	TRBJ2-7	CASSLGRTSGEQYF	TGTGCCAGCAGCTTAGGCCGGACATCGGGCGAGCAGTACTTC
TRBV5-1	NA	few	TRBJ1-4	CASSQLSKGDEKLFF	TGCGCCAGCAGCCAGTTAAGTAAGGGAGATGAAAAACTGTTTTTT
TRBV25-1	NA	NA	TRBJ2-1	CASSESLYSEQFF	TGTGCCAGCAGTGAATCCCTATATTCCGAGCAGTTCTTC
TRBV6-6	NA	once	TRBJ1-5	CAAKLTGSNQPQHF	TGTGCAGCTAAACTGACGGGTAGCAATCAGCCCCAGCATTTT
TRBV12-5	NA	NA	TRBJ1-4	CASGLGGSRNEKLFF	TGTGCTAGTGGTTTGGGCGGGAGCCGTAATGAAAAACTGTTTTTT
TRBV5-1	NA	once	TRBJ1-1	CASSLRGRTEAFF	TGCGCCAGCAGCTTGAGGGGTCGAACTGAAGCTTTCTTT
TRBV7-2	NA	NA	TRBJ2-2	CASSRTASGELFF	TGTGCCAGCAGCCGGACTGCCTCCGGGGAGCTGTTTTTT
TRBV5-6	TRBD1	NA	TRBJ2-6	CASSSDRGTVTGANVLTF	TGTGCCAGCAGCTCGGACAGGGGGACTGTTACTGGGGCCAACGTCCTGACTTTC
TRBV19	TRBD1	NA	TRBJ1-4	CASSITGTGGEKLFF	TGTGCCAGTAGTATCACTGGGACAGGGGGGGAAAAACTGTTTTTT
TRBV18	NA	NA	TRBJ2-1	CASSLQGHNEQFF	TGTGCCAGCTCACTACAGGGACACAATGAGCAGTTCTTC
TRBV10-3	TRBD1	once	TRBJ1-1	CAISEDRGLDTEAFF	TGTGCCATCAGTGAGGACAGGGGATTAGACACTGAAGCTTTCTTT
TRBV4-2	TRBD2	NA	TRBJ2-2	CASSRLGLAMELFF	TGTGCCAGCAGCCGTTTGGGACTAGCGATGGAGCTGTTTTTT
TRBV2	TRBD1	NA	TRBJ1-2	CASSRQGARGYTF	TGTGCCAGCAGTCGACAGGGGGCCCGGGGCTACACCTTC
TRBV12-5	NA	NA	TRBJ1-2	CASGLPQPLGQRLVNYGYTF	TGTGCTAGTGGTTTGCCCCAACCTCTCGGACAAAGACTAGTTAACTATGGCTACACCTTC
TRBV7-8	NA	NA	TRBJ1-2	CASSLLRGTSYGYTF	TGTGCCAGCAGCCTGCTAAGGGGGACGAGCTATGGCTACACCTTC
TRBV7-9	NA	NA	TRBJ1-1	CASSLVGNTEAFF	TGTGCCAGCAGCTTAGTCGGTAACACTGAAGCTTTCTTT
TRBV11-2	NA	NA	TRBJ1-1	CASSFYGEVTEAFF	TGTGCCAGCAGCTTCTACGGTGAGGTCACTGAAGCTTTCTTT
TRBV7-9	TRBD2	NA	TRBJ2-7	CASSLAPTLASGGYEQYF	TGTGCCAGCAGCTTAGCGCCCACTTTGGCGAGCGGGGGCTACGAGCAGTACTTC
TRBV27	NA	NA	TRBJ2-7	CASSVEGEIYYEQYF	TGTGCCAGCAGCGTTGAGGGCGAAATCTACTACGAGCAGTACTTC
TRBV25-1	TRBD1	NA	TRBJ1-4	CASNRPGTGDEKLFF	TGTGCCAGCAACCGTCCCGGGACAGGGGATGAAAAACTGTTTTTT
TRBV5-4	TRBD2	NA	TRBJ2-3	CASSFSGGTDTQYF	TGTGCCAGCAGCTTTAGCGGGGGGACAGATACGCAGTATTTT
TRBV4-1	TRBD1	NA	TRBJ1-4	CASSQGGTGREKLFF	TGCGCCAGCAGCCAAGGGGGGACAGGTCGCGAAAAACTGTTTTTT
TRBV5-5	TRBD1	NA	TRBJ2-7	CASSLYQLRDRGRRGEQYF	TGTGCCAGCAGCCTCTACCAACTCCGGGACAGGGGGAGAAGGGGCGAGCAGTACTTC
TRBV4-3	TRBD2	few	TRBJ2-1	CASSQATSGGYNEQFF	TGCGCCAGCAGCCAGGCGACTAGCGGGGGCTACAATGAGCAGTTCTTC
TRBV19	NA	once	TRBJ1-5	CASSMGGLFSNQPQHF	TGTGCCAGTAGTATGGGGGGACTTTTTAGCAATCAGCCCCAGCATTTT
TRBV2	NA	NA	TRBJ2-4	CASSLGRENIQYF	TGTGCCAGCTCCCTTGGGAGAGAAAACATTCAGTACTTC
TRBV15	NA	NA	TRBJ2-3	CATQPRYTDTQYF	TGTGCCACGCAGCCCAGGTACACAGATACGCAGTATTTT
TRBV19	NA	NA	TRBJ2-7	CASSLRGSYEQYF	TGTGCCAGTAGTTTAAGGGGTTCCTACGAGCAGTACTTC
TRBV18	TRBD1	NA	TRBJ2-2	CASSQPGGWSTGELFF	TGTGCCAGCTCACAACCAGGGGGCTGGAGCACCGGGGAGCTGTTTTTT
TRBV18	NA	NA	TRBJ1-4	CASSPARNEKLFF	TGTGCCAGCTCACCGGCTCGAAATGAAAAACTGTTTTTT
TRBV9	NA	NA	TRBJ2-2	CASSVRVLSNTGELFF	TGTGCCAGCAGCGTCCGGGTCCTTTCGAACACCGGGGAGCTGTTTTTT
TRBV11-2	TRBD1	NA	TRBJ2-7	CASQGKRTGTYEQYF	TGTGCCAGCCAGGGTAAGCGGACAGGTACCTACGAGCAGTACTTC
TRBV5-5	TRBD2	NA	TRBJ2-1	CASSLGLAGAYNEQFF	TGTGCCAGCAGCTTGGGGCTAGCGGGGGCCTACAATGAGCAGTTCTTC
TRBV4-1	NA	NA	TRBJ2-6	CASSQDPVSGANVLTF	TGCGCCAGCAGCCAAGATCCGGTCTCTGGGGCCAACGTCCTGACTTTC
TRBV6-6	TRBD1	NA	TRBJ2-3	CASSSDRASTDTQYF	TGTGCCAGCAGTTCCGACAGGGCTAGCACAGATACGCAGTATTTT
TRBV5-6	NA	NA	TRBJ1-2	CASSLGPTEGYGYTF	TGTGCCAGCAGCTTGGGCCCGACGGAGGGCTATGGCTACACCTTC
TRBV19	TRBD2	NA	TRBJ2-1	CASKWTSGNEQFF	TGTGCCAGTAAATGGACTAGCGGTAATGAGCAGTTCTTC
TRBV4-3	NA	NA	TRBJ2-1	CASSQWRASYNEQFF	TGCGCCAGCAGCCAATGGAGGGCCTCCTACAATGAGCAGTTCTTC
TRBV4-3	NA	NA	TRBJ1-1	CASSAQGPGGEAFF	TGCGCCAGCAGCGCGCAGGGGCCGGGGGGTGAAGCTTTCTTT
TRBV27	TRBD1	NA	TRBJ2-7	CASRTTGTGGYEQYF	TGTGCCAGCAGAACCACCGGGACAGGGGGCTACGAGCAGTACTTC
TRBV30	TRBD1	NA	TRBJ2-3	CAWSEDRGRDTQYF	TGTGCCTGGAGTGAGGACAGGGGGAGAGATACGCAGTATTTT